Sequencing of this TCR beta chain was carried out in a study of T cells after yellow fever vaccination. MiXCR was run by TCRdb on the 5' RACE reads, yielding one entry per CDR3 protein. The table includes over 25,000 distinct CDR3 sequences, under 12% detected once. Deletions cut 6 bases from V and 2 bases from J, with 14 bases between. CDR1 and CDR2 (germline): WNHNN, SYGVQD (reference sequence). This CDR3 is 14 amino acids long. There are a few counts of this clonotype. The sequence came from a man younger than 35 who received the YFV17D yellow fever vaccine. The chain has TRBV10-1 and TRBJ2-7; D is ambiguous. The specimen was PBMCs, either bulk or a sorted T-cell subset (CD4+, CD8+, memory, or dextramer-sorted; not recorded which), collected around 14 days after the first yellow fever vaccination. As DNA, the CDR3 is TGCGCCAGCAGCCCGAGAGGCCCCCCCTACGAGCAGTACTTC. This sequence encodes CASSPRGPPYEQYF.